This TCR beta chain emerged from a study of blood T cells in healthy people across ages (dated by TCRdb to between 2015 and 2016). Concerning the study at large: In model experiments, template switching captured roughly one uniquely barcoded TCR beta cDNA molecule for every two T cells. Age-related changes in TCR beta repertoire diversity were measured in the study by deep sequencing normalized with unique cDNA molecular identifiers. Four age groups were formed from the donors: young (average approximately 15 years), middle-aged (approximately 40), aged (about 62) and long-lived (around 82). Donors of different ages were randomly distributed across sequencing lanes to avoid experimental bias. For two donors (one aged 18 to 29 and one aged 80 or older), the study analyzed two additional independent replicas of 1 million unique cDNA reads from the same blood draw. Paper-wide results and their limitations: Compared with the aged group, the long-lived group had more naive CD4+ T cells, fewer expanded clones and increased TCR diversity, a pattern suggesting age selection. There was a strong correlation between observed TCR beta diversity and the percentage of naive T cells measured by flow cytometry. Observed TCR beta diversity per million T cells fell roughly linearly with age, and a significant reduction was already apparent by age roughly 40. Estimates of total diversity based on one million sequenced T cells were regarded as lower bounds and as underestimates. Conclusive comparison of naive and antigen-experienced compartments was prevented by the profiling of bulk unsorted PBMCs. Because the CMV infection status of the donors was unknown, age-related changes in expanded clonotypes may potentially have been confounded.

Libraries were made using 5' RACE. Reads for this sample came from an Illumina HiSeq 2500. The second PCR ran for about 6 to 12 cycles and used a J-beta primer mix along with a sample-barcoded 5' primer. A unique molecular identifier was introduced onto each TCR beta cDNA molecule by a template-switch 5' adaptor carrying 12 random nucleotides. At least 3 million CDR3-containing paired-end reads were obtained from each sample. First-strand cDNA was synthesized from all RNA with the Mint cDNA synthesis kit, primed by a TRBC-specific oligonucleotide. After uracil-DNA glycosylase treatment, a first 18-cycle PCR used universal primers M1SS and BC2_uni_R on all cDNA. The study's own analysis went as follows. Each sample was normalized by randomly selecting 1 million high-quality reads, each carrying a distinct molecular identifier. Reads sharing molecular identifiers were discarded rather than binned into consensus sequences. MiTCR, set to a Q25 quality threshold and the strictest error-elimination algorithm, was used for CDR3 identification, clonotype clustering and error correction. A nonparametric unseen species model using Euler transformation provided a lower-bound estimate of total TCR beta diversity. The public reads were quality trimmed at Q25 with fastp and then assembled into clones with MiXCR by TCRdb, keeping productive beta chains. Under each unique CDR3 protein, matching rows form one entry showing the most common genes and DNA. The V and J calls here are based on TCRdb, not the publication. This sample has 450,000 to 700,000 distinct CDR3 sequences in its table, and 25% to 30% of those were observed once. Around 18% of the sample belongs to the ten largest clones.

From the cysteine up to the phenylalanine, the CDR3 has a length of 14 residues. The sequence is cut down to CDR3 DNA, 42 bases in frame from base 1. For CDR1 and CDR2, the germline V gene lists MDHEN and SYDVKM. V trim: 5 bases; J trim: 5 bases; unmatched bases: 4. This clonotype was observed a few times. Its antigen is currently not known. Base-call qualities are not available, and no considerably larger clone is one nucleotide away. The roughly 42 donors, aged about 6 to 100 years, were systemically healthy Caucasian individuals from Russia. Each donor gave roughly 11 milliliters of peripheral blood, drawn into EDTA-treated Vacutainer tubes. PBMCs were isolated by Ficoll-Paque density-gradient centrifugation, with at least 6 million obtained per sample. Total RNA, at least 5 micrograms per sample, was extracted from PBMCs with Trizol reagent. For every donor, flow cytometry on a PBMC aliquot measured the percentage of naive CD45RAhigh/CD27high T cells.

The sequence is built from TRBV28 and TRBJ2-3, and TRBD1 aligns with 10 junction nucleotides. This clonotype originated in a woman in her seventies in good health. The sequencing sample was made of blood. The nucleotide sequence reads as follows: TGTGCCAGCAGTAGACAGGGGGCAAGAGATACGCAGTATTTT. This yields the protein CASSRQGARDTQYF. The full variable domain, with segments outside the CDR3 supplied by the reference TRBV28 and TRBJ2-3 proteins, appears as DVKVTQSSRYLVKRTGEKVFLECVQDMDHENMFWYRQDPGLGLRLIYFSYDVKMKEKGDIPEGYSVSREKKERFSLILESASTNQTSMYLCASSRQGARDTQYFGPGTRLTVL.